The clone carrying this T cell receptor (beta chain) appeared a few times. These data belong to a study of T-cell memory formation after mild COVID-19. The CDR3 length is 14 residues. V was clipped by 4 bases and J by 2 bases; unmatched bases: 5. Germline CDR1 reads SQVTM; CDR2 reads ANQGSEA. TCRdb ran MiXCR on the 5' RACE reads and lists one entry per CDR3 protein. The sample shows some 130,000 distinct CDR3 sequences, more than 15% of them seen only once. Sequences were obtained from PBMCs or a T cell subset sorted from them (not recorded which). This receptor was identified in an adult woman who had mild COVID-19 (a few samples of this study predate the infection). Cell type and time point are not known. The gene calls are TRBV29-1 and TRBJ2-7; 10 positions match TRBD2. The CDR3 loop reads CSVASLAGAYEQYF. In DNA form, the CDR3 reads TGCAGCGTTGCATCCCTAGCGGGGGCCTACGAGCAGTACTTC.